This T cell receptor beta chain comes out of a study of cytomegalovirus exposure and HLA in healthy donors. Turning to the study itself: Earlier findings included some 100 million unique TCR beta sequences obtained from about 180 million T cells. About 80 million unique TCR sequences came from HLA-typed donors in an early release. Genotyping of roughly 400 donors showed that 80% to 85% belonged to the Caucasian-associated ancestry cluster. General study points: No immune exposure information besides CMV serostatus was available.

Germline V CDR1 and CDR2: MNHNY, SVGAGI (reference sequence). This CDR3 has 13 residues. V lost 0 bases and J 4 bases, leaving 7 bases between the germline ends. PCR used 60 Vbeta primers and 13 Jbeta primers. The data were produced by immunoSEQ multiplex PCR, yet TCRdb's version contains in-frame clones alone and is incomplete. The sample records around 110,000 clones, approximately 81% being singletons. In the case of this clone: Its target is not known.

J is TRBJ2-7 and V is TRBV6-6; D is unclear. The clonotype was recovered from a young man in good health and CMV-seropositive. Sequencing used PBMCs. The CDR3 region is CASSYSSQYEQYF. DNA of the CDR3: TGTGCCAGCAGTTACTCATCCCAGTACGAGCAGTACTTC.